This TCR beta chain was observed in a study of shared clonotypes between healthy human individuals. Each subset's genomic DNA was split evenly across several immunoSEQ plates. Assay used: immunoSEQ multiplex PCR; TCRdb lists only in-frame clones, some missing. The sample includes over 1.4 million clones, roughly 96% of them seen just once. As concerns this clone: The antigen remains undetermined.

Findings and limits, study-wide: Shared across several donors were around 4.7% of the naive CD4 clonotypes. The study drew on few donors, limiting represented genetic and exposure-history diversity.

Source material: naive CD4+ T cells sorted from blood. Subset specified: CD45RA+ positively selected. The receptor's source is a man aged 25-45 years in good health.

This CDR3 reads CASGGTGYEQYF. The CDR3, as DNA: TGTGCCAGCGGGGGGACAGGCTACGAGCAGTACTTC. The chain couples TRBV7-6 to TRBJ2-7, with 8 bases identical to TRBD1. The CDR3 has 12 residues. The junction had 3 bases not matched to a gene; V was cut back by 8 bases and J by 3 bases. CDR1 is SGHVS, CDR2 FNYEAQ, per germline.